The rows below give T cell receptor beta chains drawn from one sample of a study of blood T cell repertoires in COVID-19. Some clones are missing from TCRdb's copy, which holds only in-frame ones; the method was immunoSEQ multiplex PCR. Among 150,000 to 200,000 clones listed, around 80% were seen once. Sequencing was performed on PBMCs or T cells enriched from blood (not recorded which). The receptors shown here come from a woman in her forties or fifties who had recovered from COVID-19. CDR3s include the opening cysteine and the closing phenylalanine or tryptophan. The D gene is left open where the match is weak. Clone size is given for some rows only: seen once, a few or many times, or a class if the clone is expanded.

TRBD1	once	TRBV5-1	TRBJ2-1	TGCGCCAGCAGCCGAATCGGACAGGGTTCCTACAATGAGCAGTTCTTC	CASSRIGQGSYNEQFF
TRBD2	.	TRBV11-2	TRBJ2-1	TGTGCCAGCGGAGGGACGGGAGGGAGAGGCAATGAGCAGTTCTTC	CASGGTGGRGNEQFF
.	.	TRBV28	TRBJ1-4	TGTGCCAGCAGTCCCGCAGGGTTCGGTAATGAAAAACTGTTTTTT	CASSPAGFGNEKLFF
TRBD1	.	TRBV6-5	TRBJ2-7	TGTGCCAGCAGCCAACAGGGGGCGTGGGAGCAGTACTTC	CASSQQGAWEQYF
.	.	TRBV5-1	TRBJ1-1	TGCGCCAGCAGCTCGGAAACAGGGCTTGGCACTGAAGCTTTCTTT	CASSSETGLGTEAFF
.	many	TRBV28	TRBJ2-7	TGTGCCAGCAGTTTACCAGGGAAGGGTACCTACGAGCAGTACTTC	CASSLPGKGTYEQYF
.	.	TRBV6-4	TRBJ1-1	TGTGCCAGCAGTGACTCGGGAGGGCCAGGCACTGAAGCTTTCTTT	CASSDSGGPGTEAFF
.	.	TRBV11-2	TRBJ2-5	TGTGCCAGCAGCTTACAGGGAAGTCTGGAGACCCAGTACTTC	CASSLQGSLETQYF
.	.	TRBV28	TRBJ1-3	TGTGCCAGCAGCACAGGGTTACCGTACACCATATATTTT	CASSTGLPYTIYF
.	.	TRBV7-8	TRBJ1-5	TGTGCCAGCAGCTTAGTTGGGCAGGGAGGGAATCAGCCCCAGCATTTT	CASSLVGQGGNQPQHF
TRBD2	.	TRBV6-2/TRBV6-3	TRBJ2-7	TGTGCCAGCAGTTATAGTCCGGGACTAGCGGGGAGGTTGGACGAGCAGTACTTC	CASSYSPGLAGRLDEQYF
TRBD1	.	TRBV15	TRBJ1-1	TGTGCCACCAGCAGTCCAGGACAGGGGAACACTGAAGCTTTCTTT	CATSSPGQGNTEAFF
.	.	TRBV30	TRBJ2-5	TGTGCCTGGAGCCCCGCGCAAGAGACCCAGTACTTC	CAWSPAQETQYF
.	.	TRBV28	TRBJ2-3	TGTGCCAGCAGTCCCGCTAGCATCACAGATACGCAGTATTTT	CASSPASITDTQYF
.	few	TRBV2	TRBJ1-4	TGTGCCAGCATGGTCCAGAATGAAAAACTGTTTTTT	CASMVQNEKLFF
TRBD1	.	TRBV6-7	TRBJ2-1	TGTGCCAGCCTAGGGACAGGCGATTCCTACAATGAGCAGTTCTTC	CASLGTGDSYNEQFF
TRBD1	.	TRBV7-3	TRBJ1-2	TGTGCCAGCAGCTTAACTCCTACAGGGGGCTATGGCTACACCTTC	CASSLTPTGGYGYTF
TRBD1	.	TRBV2	TRBJ1-6	TGTGCCAGCAACCTAGGGACAGCGAATTCACCCCTCCACTTT	CASNLGTANSPLHF
.	.	TRBV20-1	TRBJ1-2	TGCAGTGCCCTTGGGGCGGGAGGCTACACCTTC	CSALGAGGYTF
.	.	TRBV7-3	TRBJ2-1	TGTGCCAGCAGCTTAATCTCTGGTAGCTCCTACAATGAGCAGTTCTTC	CASSLISGSSYNEQFF
.	once	TRBV11-3	TRBJ2-5	TGTGCCAGCAGCAGGGGACTTCAAGAGACCCAGTACTTC	CASSRGLQETQYF
.	.	TRBV7-2	TRBJ2-2	TGTGCCAGCAGCCGGGACATCGCGAACACCGGGGAGCTGTTTTTT	CASSRDIANTGELFF
TRBD1	.	TRBV9	TRBJ2-1	TGTGCCAGCAGCACCCAACCGGGACAGGGGTACAATGAGCAGTTCTTC	CASSTQPGQGYNEQFF
.	.	TRBV10-3	TRBJ1-5	TGTGCCATCAGTGAGTCTTGGGGGGAGGCTCAGCCCCAGCATTTT	CAISESWGEAQPQHF
.	.	TRBV28	TRBJ2-7	TGTGCCAGCAGTTCCCCCCGCTACGAGCAGTACTTC	CASSSPRYEQYF
.	.	TRBV5-8	TRBJ1-5	TGTGCCAGCAGCCCCAGGGGAGGCAATCAGCCCCAGCATTTT	CASSPRGGNQPQHF
.	.	TRBV29-1	TRBJ1-2	TGCAGCGTGGATCCGGGACAATCTAACTATGGCTACACCTTC	CSVDPGQSNYGYTF
.	.	TRBV28	TRBJ1-2	TGTGCCACATCCGTGACAGACTATGGCTACACCTTC	CATSVTDYGYTF
TRBD1	.	TRBV19	TRBJ2-7	TGTGCCAGTAATAACTTGGGGACAGTGAACGAGCAGTACTTC	CASNNLGTVNEQYF
TRBD1	.	TRBV29-1	TRBJ2-7	TGCAGCGTTACGGACAGGGTAGTCAACGAGCAGTACTTC	CSVTDRVVNEQYF
TRBD1	few	TRBV27	TRBJ2-5	TGTGCCAGCAGTTCGTACAAACCCCGACAGGGAGACCAAGAGACCCAGTACTTC	CASSSYKPRQGDQETQYF
.	few	TRBV6-6	TRBJ2-7	TGTGCCAGCAGTCTCAGTGACAGGTCCTACGAGCAGTACTTC	CASSLSDRSYEQYF
TRBD1	once	TRBV6-5	TRBJ2-1	TGTGCCAGCAGCCGGGGACAGTCTTGGAGTGAGCAGTTCTTC	CASSRGQSWSEQFF
.	.	TRBV6-5	TRBJ1-1	TGTGCCAGCAGTTACTCAAGAGCGGGGGGCACTGAAGCTTTCTTT	CASSYSRAGGTEAFF
TRBD2	few	TRBV7-9	TRBJ2-2	TGTGCCAGCAGCCTTAGCGGGACCGGCACCGGGGAGCTGTTTTTT	CASSLSGTGTGELFF
TRBD1	.	TRBV7-9	TRBJ2-7	TGTGCCAGCAGCTTTCGAGGACAGGGGTGGCACGAGCAGTACTTC	CASSFRGQGWHEQYF
.	.	TRBV27	TRBJ1-2	TGTGCCAGCAGCCTCGGGGGACTCTATGGCTACACCTTC	CASSLGGLYGYTF
TRBD2	.	TRBV6-5	TRBJ2-7	TGTGCCAGCAGTTTTGGACTAGCGGGAGGCGCTTACGAGCAGTACTTC	CASSFGLAGGAYEQYF
.	.	TRBV27	TRBJ2-1	TGTGCCAGCAGTCCCCGGGACTCCATCTACAATGAGCAGTTCTTC	CASSPRDSIYNEQFF
.	.	TRBV4-1	TRBJ2-2	TGCGCCAGCAGAAGGGCAGGAGTCCGGGGCGGGGAGCTGTTTTTT	CASRRAGVRGGELFF